These 17 T cell receptor beta chains were sequenced from one sample in a study of technical replicates of blood from four donors. Profiled with immunoSEQ multiplex PCR; TCRdb holds only in-frame clones, not every one. This table holds around 69,000 clones, roughly 88% found once. Specimen: PBMCs. The receptor source for this set is a human donor in good health. Some clones in this sample may be carry-over from other donors' samples.

This rearrangement joins TRBV5-1 to TRBJ2-1; the D gene is possibly TRBD2 (5 bases). The V end was cut by 5 bases, the J end by 4 bases, with 22 bases between. Looked up from germline, CDR1 is SGHRS and CDR2 is YFSETQ. There are 17 residues in the CDR3. CDR3 DNA: TGCGCCAGCAGGTTGAGGTCAGAAACTACGGGGTACAATGAGCAGTTCTTC. Translation: CASRLRSETTGYNEQFF. The full variable domain, completed using reference TRBV5-1 and TRBJ2-1, is KAGVTQTPRYLIKTRGQQVTLSCSPISGHRSVSWYQQTPGQGLQFLFEYFSETQRNKGNFPGRFSGRQFSNSRSEMNVSTLELGDSALYLCASRLRSETTGYNEQFFGPGTRLTVL.

This chain uses TRBV4-1 with TRBJ1-1; 10 bases agree with TRBD1. With 1 base clipped from V and 5 bases from J, the junction kept 4 bases outside the gene matches. CDR1 MGHRA and CDR2 YSYEKL come from the germline V gene. The CDR3 consists of 15 residues. For the CDR3, the DNA is TGCGCCAGCAGCCAAGGGGGACAGGGGACTACTGAAGCTTTCTTT. Amino acids: CASSQGGQGTTEAFF.

The rearrangement joins TRBV30 to TRBJ1-2; D uncertain. The V end was cut by 2 bases, the J end by 6 bases, with 13 bases between. There are 13 residues in the CDR3. Germline values: CDR1 GTSNPN, CDR2 SVGIG (reference sequence). CDR3: CAWSRYNMDGYTF. CDR3 DNA: TGTGCCTGGAGTCGGTATAATATGGATGGCTACACCTTC.

The chain links TRBV7-8 to TRBJ2-3; 7 bases are a match to TRBD2. V lost 1 base to trimming and J lost 0 bases; unmatched junction nucleotides: 4. The CDR3 sequence is 16 residues long. The germline CDR1 and CDR2 sequences are SGHVS and FQNEAQ. CDR3 bases: TGTGCCAGCAGCTTAGGGGCTAGCGGTAGCACAGATACGCAGTATTTT. Its protein product is CASSLGASGSTDTQYF.

The chain combines TRBV9 with TRBJ2-7, with no clear D. V gave up 0 bases and J gave up 6 bases, with 13 bases separating them. CDR3 length: 14 residues. Per germline, CDR1 SGDLS and CDR2 YYNGEE. CDR3 residues: CASSVAAGSREQYF. CDR3 coding DNA: TGTGCCAGCAGCGTAGCGGCAGGTTCGCGCGAGCAGTACTTC.

V and J are TRBV19 and TRBJ1-5; D is unresolved. CDR1 is LNHDA and CDR2 is SQIVND in the germline V gene (reference sequence). The CDR3 spans 14 residues. V was shortened by 1 base and J by 1 base, with 5 bases between the two germline ends. The CDR3 DNA reads TGTGCCAGTAGTATAGTTCAAAGCAATCAGCCCCAGCATTTT. Translated, it gives CASSIVQSNQPQHF.

The chain has TRBV11-3 and TRBJ1-6; D gene uncertain. This CDR3 contains 13 residues. Germline lookup yields CDR1 SGHNT and CDR2 YENEEA. The ends were cut back, 3 bases at V and 8 bases at J, with 8 bases in the middle. The CDR3 here is CASSFGADSPLHF. The DNA for the CDR3 is TGTGCCAGCAGCTTCGGTGCCGATTCACCCCTCCACTTT.

The rearrangement joins TRBV9 to TRBJ2-5; 8 nucleotides agree with TRBD1. V was clipped by 3 bases and J by 4 bases; unmatched bases: 8. The CDR3 is made up of 15 amino acids. Germline V gene data show CDR1 as SGDLS and CDR2 as YYNGEE. This chain's CDR3 is CASSAMTGDVETQYF. In DNA form, the CDR3 reads TGTGCCAGCAGCGCGATGACAGGGGACGTAGAGACCCAGTACTTC.

The chain joins TRBV6-4 to TRBJ2-3, with D possibly being TRBD2 (6 bases). The CDR3 covers 16 residues. With 0 bases removed from V and 1 base from J, the gap between germline ends came to 11 bases. Germline values: CDR1 MRHNA, CDR2 SNTAGT. The CDR3 protein is CASSDSVGGGTDTQYF. The CDR3 bases are TGTGCCAGCAGTGACTCTGTGGGGGGAGGCACAGATACGCAGTATTTT.

The chain links TRBV7-8 to TRBJ1-5; the D is unclear. V lost 1 base and J 2 bases, leaving 12 bases between the germline ends. CDR1 is SGHVS and CDR2 is FQNEAQ in the germline V gene. CDR3 length: 16 residues. In DNA, the CDR3 is TGTGCCAGCAGCTTAGGAGGGAGAAACGGCAATCAGCCCCAGCATTTT. It specifies CASSLGGRNGNQPQHF.

The chain employs TRBV27 and TRBJ2-5, with TRBD2 matching 8 bases. This CDR3 region has 15 residues. With 3 bases clipped from V and 0 bases from J, the junction kept 3 bases outside the gene matches. Germline lookup yields CDR1 MNHEY and CDR2 SMNVEV (reference sequence). The CDR3 DNA reads TGTGCCAGCAGTTTTAGCGGGATTTACCAAGAGACCCAGTACTTC. Its translation: CASSFSGIYQETQYF.

The chain joins TRBV6-5 to TRBJ2-5; 7 bases are shared with TRBD1. The V segment lost 5 bases and the J segment 1 base; nucleotides outside the gene matches: 7. CDR1 is MNHEY, CDR2 SVGAGI, per germline. CDR3 length equals 15 residues. The CDR3 reads CASSPWDSSQETQYF. The DNA of the CDR3 is TGTGCCAGCAGTCCGTGGGACAGTTCCCAAGAGACCCAGTACTTC.

The J gene is TRBJ1-5, the V gene TRBV18; D is unresolved. There are 15 residues in the CDR3. Trimming shortened V by 3 bases and J by 4 bases, and 13 bases separated the two germline ends. Germline V gene data show CDR1 as KGHSH and CDR2 as LQKENI. The CDR3 sequence: CASSPQEVKNQPQHF. CDR3 in DNA: TGTGCCAGCTCACCGCAGGAAGTGAAGAATCAGCCCCAGCATTTT.

The rearrangement uses TRBV7-9 and TRBJ2-5; D remains ambiguous. The CDR3 consists of 10 residues. Germline CDR1 and CDR2: SEHNR and FQNEAQ (reference sequence). V gave up 4 bases and J gave up 5 bases, with 2 bases separating them. CDR3 DNA sequence: TGTGCCAGCAGCTCGGAGACCCAGTACTTC. Translating it yields CASSSETQYF.

V gene TRBV7-3 combines with J gene TRBJ2-7; 12 positions match TRBD1. Unmatched junction bases numbered 9, after V lost 4 bases and J lost 5 bases. The V gene's germline CDR1 is SGHTA and CDR2 FQGTGA. There are 16 residues in the CDR3. CDR3 amino acids: CASSSPRDRGRDEQYF. The CDR3 nucleotides are TGTGCCAGCAGCTCCCCCCGGGACAGGGGGCGAGACGAGCAGTACTTC.

The chain recombines TRBV10-3 with TRBJ2-2; D gene unclear. V was clipped by 8 bases and J by 4 bases, with 11 bases between them. Germline-derived CDR1 and CDR2 are ENHRY and SYGVKD. There are 13 residues in the CDR3. The CDR3 region has the DNA TGTGCCATCTCCCGCGATTTCACCGGGGAGCTGTTTTTT. Residues: CAISRDFTGELFF.

This clone was recorded a few times. V gene TRBV27 combines with J gene TRBJ1-6; D unclear. Germline assignment: CDR1 MNHEY and CDR2 SMNVEV (reference sequence). The CDR3 is made up of 14 amino acids. V was pared by 8 bases and J by 5 bases, with 13 bases between. The CDR3, as DNA: TGTGCCAGCGGTCACTGGCGGAATAATTCACCCCTCCACTTT. Protein sequence: CASGHWRNNSPLHF.